A selection of T cell receptor beta chains follows, all from one sample in a study of cytomegalovirus exposure and HLA in healthy donors. Sequencing used immunoSEQ multiplex PCR; TCRdb keeps in-frame clones, though not all of them. The sample holds about 200,000 clones. The source material was PBMCs. The receptors come from a girl aged 2 to 9 in good health and CMV-seropositive. The CDR3 runs from the conserved cysteine through the conserved F or W. The order of the fields is J gene, V gene, CDR3 protein.

TRBJ2-7	TRBV5-4	CASSSSGSYEQYF
TRBJ2-5	TRBV5-6	CASSLRLNQETQYF
TRBJ2-1	TRBV7-9	CASSRGTGKYNEQFF
TRBJ2-2	TRBV7-8	CAATRNTGELFF
TRBJ2-7	TRBV6-1	CASSEGAGGRFYEQYF
TRBJ2-7	TRBV6-5	CASSYGLAFEQYF
TRBJ2-7	TRBV2	CASSGTGGYEQYF
TRBJ1-1	TRBV5-4	CASSLLTGGRRNTEAFF
TRBJ2-2	TRBV11-3	CASSSPGLLGGELFF
TRBJ2-1	TRBV28	CASSLTGFGRNEQFF
TRBJ1-2	TRBV6-6	CASSPGQGSGYTF
TRBJ2-5	TRBV7-2	CASSRRRGETQYF
TRBJ2-1	TRBV4-1	CASSQPWDRSNEQFF
TRBJ2-1	TRBV4-2	CASSQVQVSSYNEQFF
TRBJ2-5	TRBV6-5	CASSYSGGDAETQYF
TRBJ2-4	TRBV5-4	CASSFKRENGKNIQYF
TRBJ1-4	TRBV9	CASSGGLLGNEKLFF
-	TRBV4-2	CASSPSGTRSSYEQYF
TRBJ1-6	TRBV27	CASSPVMTGSFRALHF
TRBJ1-2	TRBV5-6	CASSLKGPGYTF
TRBJ1-1	TRBV5-1	CASSLRMTAGGTEAFF
TRBJ2-5	TRBV28	CASSLRTSGRKTQYF
TRBJ2-5	TRBV27	CASMGWEGGRETQYF
TRBJ2-3	TRBV9	CASSRALDPRQGPTDTQYF
TRBJ2-7	TRBV7-9	CASSLNLYEQYF
TRBJ1-2	TRBV30	CAWSEQVYPYGYTF